This T cell receptor beta chain was identified during a study of blood T cell repertoires in COVID-19. In terms of age and location, participants ranged from roughly 18 to 90 years and lived in about two dozen US areas. Per the authors' pipeline: Amplifying reference gene primers gave estimates of nucleated cell counts. The repertoire was sequenced with immunoSEQ multiplex PCR; TCRdb's copy has only in-frame clones and lacks some. That table gives V, J and clone size, and the DNA gave D and trimming. Counted here are 150,000 or so clones, roughly 88% occurring once; the ten biggest clones make up 1.2%. The V gene's germline CDR1 is MGHRA and CDR2 YSYEKL. V shed 3 bases and J shed 0 bases, with 18 bases lying between them. This CDR3 is 18 amino acids long.

Input material: PBMCs or T cells enriched from blood (not recorded which). This TCR was recovered from a woman aged 25-40 years with acute COVID-19. V is TRBV4-1 and J is TRBJ1-5, with D perhaps matching TRBD1 (6 bases). This chain's CDR3 is CASSQGAYLGHSNQPQHF. CDR3 bases: TGCGCCAGCAGCCAGGGGGCGTACTTGGGCCATAGCAATCAGCCCCAGCATTTT.